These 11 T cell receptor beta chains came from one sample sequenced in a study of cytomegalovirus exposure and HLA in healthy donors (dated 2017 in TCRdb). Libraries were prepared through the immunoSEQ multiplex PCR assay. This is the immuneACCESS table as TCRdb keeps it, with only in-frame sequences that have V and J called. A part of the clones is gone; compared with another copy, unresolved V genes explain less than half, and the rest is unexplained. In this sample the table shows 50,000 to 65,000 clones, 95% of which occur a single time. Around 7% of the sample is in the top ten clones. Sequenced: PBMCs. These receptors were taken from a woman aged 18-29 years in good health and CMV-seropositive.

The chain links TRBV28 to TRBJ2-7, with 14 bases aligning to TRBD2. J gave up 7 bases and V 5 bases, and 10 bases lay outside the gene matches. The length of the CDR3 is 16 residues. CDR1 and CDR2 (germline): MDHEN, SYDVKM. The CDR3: CASSRTGLAGVGEQYF. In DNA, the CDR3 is TGTGCCAGCAGTCGAACGGGACTAGCGGGAGTGGGGGAGCAGTACTTC.

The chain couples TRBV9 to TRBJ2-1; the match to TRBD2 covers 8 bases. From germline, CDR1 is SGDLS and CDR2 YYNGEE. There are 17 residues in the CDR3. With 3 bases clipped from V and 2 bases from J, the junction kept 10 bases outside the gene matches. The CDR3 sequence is CASSATVTSGPYNEQFF. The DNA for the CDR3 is TGTGCCAGCAGCGCAACGGTCACTAGCGGTCCCTACAATGAGCAGTTCTTC.

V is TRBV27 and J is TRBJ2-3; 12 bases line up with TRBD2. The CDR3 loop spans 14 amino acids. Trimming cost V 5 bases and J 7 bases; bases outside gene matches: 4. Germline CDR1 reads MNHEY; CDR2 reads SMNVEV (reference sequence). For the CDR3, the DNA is TGTGCCAGCAGTCCCCTAGCGGGAGGGAATACGCAGTATTTT. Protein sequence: CASSPLAGGNTQYF.

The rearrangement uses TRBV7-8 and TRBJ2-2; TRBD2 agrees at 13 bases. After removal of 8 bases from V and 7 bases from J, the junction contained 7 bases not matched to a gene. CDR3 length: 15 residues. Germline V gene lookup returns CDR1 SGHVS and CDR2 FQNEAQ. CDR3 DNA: TGTGCCAGCGACGGACTAGCGGGGGTACGCGGGGAGCTGTTTTTT. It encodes CASDGLAGVRGELFF.

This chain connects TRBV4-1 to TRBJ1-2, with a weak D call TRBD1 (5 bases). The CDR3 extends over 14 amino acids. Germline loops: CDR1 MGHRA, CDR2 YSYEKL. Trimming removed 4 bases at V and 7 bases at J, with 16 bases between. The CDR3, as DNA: TGCGCCAGCAGCCGGGGGGAAAGGGCGGGTGGCTACACCTTC. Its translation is CASSRGERAGGYTF.

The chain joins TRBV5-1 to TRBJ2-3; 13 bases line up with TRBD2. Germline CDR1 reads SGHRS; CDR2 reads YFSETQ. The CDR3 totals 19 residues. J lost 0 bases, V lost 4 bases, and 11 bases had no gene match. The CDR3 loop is CASSSRLAGGASSTDTQYF. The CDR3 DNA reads TGCGCCAGCAGCAGCCGACTAGCGGGGGGCGCCTCTAGCACAGATACGCAGTATTTT.

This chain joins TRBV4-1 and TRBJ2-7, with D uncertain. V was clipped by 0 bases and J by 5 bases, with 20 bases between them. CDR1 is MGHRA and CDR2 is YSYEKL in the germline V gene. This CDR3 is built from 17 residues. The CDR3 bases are TGCGCCAGCAGCCAAGAAGCCTTCAGGCCCCTCGCCCACGAGCAGTACTTC. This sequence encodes CASSQEAFRPLAHEQYF.

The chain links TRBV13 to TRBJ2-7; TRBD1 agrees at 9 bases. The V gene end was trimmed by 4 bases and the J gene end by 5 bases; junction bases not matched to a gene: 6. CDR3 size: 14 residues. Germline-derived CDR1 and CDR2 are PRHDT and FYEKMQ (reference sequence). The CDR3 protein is CASSWTGQGNEQYF. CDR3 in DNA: TGTGCCAGCAGCTGGACGGGACAGGGTAACGAGCAGTACTTC.

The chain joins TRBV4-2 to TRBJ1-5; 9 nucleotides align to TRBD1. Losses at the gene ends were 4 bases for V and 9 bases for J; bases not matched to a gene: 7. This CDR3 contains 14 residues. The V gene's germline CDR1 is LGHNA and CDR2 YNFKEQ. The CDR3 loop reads CASSPTGGSRPQHF. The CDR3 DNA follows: TGTGCCAGCAGCCCGACAGGGGGGAGCCGGCCCCAGCATTTT.

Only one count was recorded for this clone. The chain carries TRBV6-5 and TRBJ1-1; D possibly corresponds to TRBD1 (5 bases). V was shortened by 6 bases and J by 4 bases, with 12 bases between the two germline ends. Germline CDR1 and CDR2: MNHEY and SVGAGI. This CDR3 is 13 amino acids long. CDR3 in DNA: TGTGCCAGCAGATACGGTAGGGGCACTGAAGCTTTCTTT. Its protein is CASRYGRGTEAFF.

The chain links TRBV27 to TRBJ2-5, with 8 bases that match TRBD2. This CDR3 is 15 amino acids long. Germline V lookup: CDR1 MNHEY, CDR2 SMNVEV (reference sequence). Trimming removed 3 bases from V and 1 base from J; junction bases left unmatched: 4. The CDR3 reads CASSFRGGFQETQYF. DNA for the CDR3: TGTGCCAGCAGTTTCCGGGGGGGTTTCCAAGAGACCCAGTACTTC.